The rows below give T cell receptor beta chains drawn from one sample of a study of shared clonotypes between healthy human individuals. The table came from immunoSEQ multiplex PCR; TCRdb's copy has only in-frame clones and leaves some out. The sample includes 2 million to 2.5 million clones, over 85% seen only once; the top ten take roughly 0.36%. Sequenced material: naive CD4+ T cells from PBMCs. The receptors shown here come from a man younger than 35 in good health. Some clones in this sample may be carry-over from other donors' samples. Each CDR3 is given with its conserved first and last residue. The order of the fields is CDR3 protein, CDR3 DNA, J gene, V gene, D gene, clone size. The D gene is left open where the match is weak. The size field is filled for only some rows; it gives once, few, many or a size class.

CASSPFGSQETQYF	TGTGCCAGCAGCCCCTTTGGTTCCCAAGAGACCCAGTACTTC	TRBJ2-5	TRBV7-3	.	.
CASSQEVGGPGTPYF	TGTGCCAGCAGCCAAGAAGTTGGGGGACCCGGGACCCCTTACTTC	TRBJ2-5	TRBV4-2	.	.
CARSIRPSQETQYF	TGTGCCAGAAGCATTCGGCCCAGCCAAGAGACCCAGTACTTC	TRBJ2-5	TRBV5-3	.	.
CASSSPGQGVDTQYF	TGTGCCAGCAGTTCGCCGGGACAGGGGGTAGATACGCAGTATTTT	TRBJ2-3	TRBV28	TRBD1	.
CASSLARGSYEQYF	TGTGCCAGCAGCTTGGCCAGGGGCTCCTACGAGCAGTACTTC	TRBJ2-7	TRBV5-5	.	.
CASTWDPTYEQYF	TGCGCCAGCACTTGGGACCCGACCTACGAGCAGTACTTC	TRBJ2-7	TRBV10-2	.	.
CASSIRQGGENIQYF	TGTGCCAGCAGCATCCGACAGGGGGGAGAAAACATTCAGTACTTC	TRBJ2-4	TRBV5-4	TRBD1	.
CASSPDRQLEAFF	TGTGCCAGCTCCCCGGACCGACAACTTGAAGCTTTCTTT	TRBJ1-1	TRBV18	.	few
CASRKGGSGNTIYF	TGTGCCAGCAGAAAGGGAGGCTCTGGAAACACCATATATTTT	TRBJ1-3	TRBV28	.	.
CSAKTDYEQYF	TGCAGTGCCAAGACAGACTACGAGCAGTACTTC	TRBJ2-7	TRBV20-1	.	.
CASSLLADTDTQYF	TGTGCCAGCAGCTTGCTAGCGGACACAGATACGCAGTATTTT	TRBJ2-3	TRBV5-4	TRBD2	.
CASSLTSGTGGYEQYF	TGCGCCAGCAGCTTGACCTCCGGGACAGGGGGGTACGAGCAGTACTTC	TRBJ2-7	TRBV5-1	TRBD1	once
CASSRVGVGASYGYTF	TGTGCCAGCAGCCGGGTCGGAGTAGGGGCAAGCTATGGCTACACCTTC	TRBJ1-2	TRBV5-6	.	.
CATSRVGRNNTGELFF	TGTGCCACCAGCAGAGTAGGGCGGAATAACACCGGGGAGCTGTTTTTT	TRBJ2-2	TRBV15	.	.
CASSAGLPYSGANVLTF	TGTGCCAGCAGTGCGGGACTCCCCTACTCTGGGGCCAACGTCCTGACTTTC	TRBJ2-6	TRBV6-1	.	.
CASSRGPGGEQYF	TGTGCCAGCTCTCGGGGGCCCGGAGGGGAGCAGTACTTC	TRBJ2-7	TRBV18	.	.
CASSANRDVPFF	TGTGCCAGCAGCGCGAACAGGGACGTGCCTTTCTTT	TRBJ1-1	TRBV11-3	.	.
CASSYNDLDAFF	TGTGCCAGCAGCTATAATGATCTGGACGCTTTCTTT	TRBJ1-1	TRBV25-1	.	.
CASSPPPWGEQFF	TGCGCCAGCAGCCCGCCTCCGTGGGGCGAGCAGTTCTTC	TRBJ2-1	TRBV5-1	.	.
CASRAGTGDPYEQYF	TGTGCCAGCAGAGCAGGGACAGGGGATCCCTACGAGCAGTACTTC	TRBJ2-7	TRBV6-5	TRBD1	.
CASSQDRGGRGFNEKLFF	TGCGCCAGCAGCCAAGATCGGGGCGGTCGAGGCTTTAATGAAAAACTGTTTTTT	TRBJ1-4	TRBV4-3	.	.
CASSLLGLAGTYF	TGTGCCAGCAGTCTCCTTGGACTAGCGGGGACTTACTTC	TRBJ2-7	TRBV27	TRBD2	.
CASRMGLAGHNEQFF	TGTGCCAGCAGAATGGGACTAGCGGGACACAATGAGCAGTTCTTC	TRBJ2-1	TRBV5-6	TRBD2	.
CASSWGGHGYTF	TGTGCCAGCAGTTGGGGGGGCCATGGCTACACCTTC	TRBJ1-2	TRBV28	.	.
CASSLPEQGALGGNTIYF	TGCGCCAGCAGCTTGCCGGAGCAGGGGGCATTGGGTGGAAACACCATATATTTT	TRBJ1-3	TRBV5-1	TRBD1	.
CASSPPPGRNTEAFF	TGTGCCAGCTCACCACCTCCAGGGAGGAACACTGAAGCTTTCTTT	TRBJ1-1	TRBV18	.	.
CASSVTSGRFTGELFF	TGTGCCAGCAGTGTGACTAGCGGGAGATTCACCGGGGAGCTGTTTTTT	TRBJ2-2	TRBV6-1	TRBD2	.
CASSQDVSRVPANYGYTF	TGCGCCAGCAGCCAAGATGTGAGCAGGGTACCAGCTAACTATGGCTACACCTTC	TRBJ1-2	TRBV4-3	.	.
CASSPGGSSYQETQYF	TGTGCCAGCAGCCCGGGAGGCTCCTCGTACCAAGAGACCCAGTACTTC	TRBJ2-5	TRBV5-4	TRBD2	once
CASSGSRVTDTQYF	TGCGCCAGCAGCGGTAGCAGGGTCACAGATACGCAGTATTTT	TRBJ2-3	TRBV5-1	.	.
CASSLELWPDEQFF	TGTGCCAGCAGCTTGGAGTTGTGGCCAGATGAGCAGTTCTTC	TRBJ2-1	TRBV11-2	.	.
CASSLDRWSYEQYF	TGTGCCAGCAGCCTGGACAGGTGGTCCTACGAGCAGTACTTC	TRBJ2-7	TRBV11-2	TRBD1	.
CASSPYRENTEAFF	TGTGCCAGCAGCCCCTATCGCGAGAACACTGAAGCTTTCTTT	TRBJ1-1	TRBV11-2	.	.
CASSDGQLYSSYEQYF	TGTGCCAGCAGTGACGGACAGCTCTATAGCTCCTACGAGCAGTACTTC	TRBJ2-7	TRBV28	.	.
CASSKEGRGQNTEAFF	TGTGCCAGCAGCAAAGAAGGCAGGGGGCAGAACACTGAAGCTTTCTTT	TRBJ1-1	TRBV21-1	.	few
CASSPQRQGAGANEKLFF	TGTGCCAGCTCACCCCAAAGGCAGGGGGCGGGAGCTAATGAAAAACTGTTTTTT	TRBJ1-4	TRBV18	TRBD1	.
CASSLNTNSNQPQHF	TGTGCCAGCTCACTCAACACTAATAGCAATCAGCCCCAGCATTTT	TRBJ1-5	TRBV18	.	.
CASSSRMGGGYTF	TGTGCCAGCAGCTCTCGGATGGGTGGTGGCTACACCTTC	TRBJ1-2	TRBV7-3	.	.
CASGLYSGSENTGELFF	TGTGCTAGTGGTTTGTATTCAGGGTCGGAAAACACCGGGGAGCTGTTTTTT	TRBJ2-2	TRBV12-5	.	.
CASRDTGSTDTQYF	TGTGCCAGTAGGGACACGGGATCCACAGATACGCAGTATTTT	TRBJ2-3	TRBV19	.	.
CASSQPGGPEPFLTNEKLFF	TGCGCCAGCAGCCAACCAGGAGGACCGGAGCCCTTTTTAACTAATGAAAAACTGTTTTTT	TRBJ1-4	TRBV4-1	.	.
CAWSVGQNTEAFF	TGTGCCTGGAGTGTCGGACAGAACACTGAAGCTTTCTTT	TRBJ1-1	TRBV30	.	few
CAWSVLAEGEQFF	TGTGCCTGGAGTGTACTGGCTGAGGGTGAGCAGTTCTTC	TRBJ2-1	TRBV30	.	.
CASSYGVEDTEAFF	TGTGCCAGCAGCTACGGGGTTGAGGACACTGAAGCTTTCTTT	TRBJ1-1	TRBV6-5	.	.
CASSVVGTGGLNEQFF	TGTGCCAGCAGCGTAGTTGGGACAGGGGGTCTCAATGAGCAGTTCTTC	TRBJ2-1	TRBV9	TRBD1	.
CASREMNTEAFF	TGTGCCAGCAGGGAGATGAACACTGAAGCTTTCTTT	TRBJ1-1	TRBV2	.	few
CASSDRSGNTIYF	TGCGCCAGCAGTGATAGATCTGGAAACACCATATATTTT	TRBJ1-3	TRBV10-1	.	.
CASRETGGHGFYNQPQHF	TGTGCCAGCAGGGAGACAGGGGGCCATGGATTTTACAATCAGCCCCAGCATTTT	TRBJ1-5	TRBV28	TRBD1	.
CASRRGGQWNTGELFF	TGTGCCAGCAGGAGAGGCGGACAGTGGAACACCGGGGAGCTGTTTTTT	TRBJ2-2	TRBV2	.	.
CASSRWGQAQETQYF	TGTGCCAGCAGCAGATGGGGACAGGCCCAAGAGACCCAGTACTTC	TRBJ2-5	TRBV5-4	TRBD1	.
CASETGLGYTF	TGTGCCAGTGAGACGGGACTCGGCTACACCTTC	TRBJ1-2	TRBV19	.	.
CASRDRGRGEQYF	TGTGCCAGCAGAGACCGGGGGCGAGGCGAGCAGTACTTC	TRBJ2-7	TRBV2	.	once
CASVRDRAGNQPQHF	TGTGCCAGCGTACGGGACAGGGCTGGCAATCAGCCCCAGCATTTT	TRBJ1-5	TRBV6-1	TRBD1	.
CASSAWGTIISGNTIYF	TGTGCCAGCAGCGCCTGGGGCACAATTATCTCTGGAAACACCATATATTTT	TRBJ1-3	TRBV9	.	.
CASSLSPTNYGYTF	TGCGCCAGCAGCTTGAGTCCGACTAACTATGGCTACACCTTC	TRBJ1-2	TRBV5-1	.	.
CASSQSRGIDEQYF	TGCGCCAGCAGCCAAAGCAGGGGAATCGACGAGCAGTACTTC	TRBJ2-7	TRBV4-1	.	.
CASSLVGQGLVDTQYF	TGTGCCAGCAGCTTAGTGGGACAGGGGCTGGTCGATACGCAGTATTTT	TRBJ2-3	TRBV7-6	TRBD1	.
CAWKYRNYGYTF	TGTGCCTGGAAGTACCGTAACTATGGCTACACCTTC	TRBJ1-2	TRBV30	.	.